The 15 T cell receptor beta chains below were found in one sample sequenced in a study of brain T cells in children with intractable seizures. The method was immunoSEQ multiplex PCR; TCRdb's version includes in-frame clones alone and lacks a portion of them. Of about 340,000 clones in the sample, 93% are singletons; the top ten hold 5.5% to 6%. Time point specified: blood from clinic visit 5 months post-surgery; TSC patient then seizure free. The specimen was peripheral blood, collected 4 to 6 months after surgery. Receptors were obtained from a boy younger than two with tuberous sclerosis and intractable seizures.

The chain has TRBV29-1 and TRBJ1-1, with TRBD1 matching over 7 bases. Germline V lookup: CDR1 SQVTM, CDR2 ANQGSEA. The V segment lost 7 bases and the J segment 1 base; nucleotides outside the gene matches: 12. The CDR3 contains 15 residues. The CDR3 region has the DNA TGCAGCGCTGTCCCGTGGGCAGGGGGGAACACTGAAGCTTTCTTT. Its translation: CSAVPWAGGNTEAFF.

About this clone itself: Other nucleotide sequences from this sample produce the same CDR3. The CDR3 is CAWSQGSYEQYF. The CDR3 DNA reads as TGTGCCTGGAGCCAGGGGTCCTACGAGCAGTACTTC. The chain has TRBV30 and TRBJ2-7, with D perhaps TRBD1 (6 bases). The germline CDR1 and CDR2 sequences are GTSNPN and SVGIG (reference sequence). This CDR3 region has 12 residues. The V gene lost 3 bases and the J gene lost 1 base, with 7 bases spanning the gap. Full variable domain (outside the CDR3, taken from reference TRBV30 and TRBJ2-7): SQTIHQWPATLVQPVGSPLSLECTVEGTSNPNLYWYRQAAGRGLQLLFYSVGIGQISSEVPQNLSASRPQDRQFILSSKKLLLSDSGFYLCAWSQGSYEQYFGPGTRLTVT.

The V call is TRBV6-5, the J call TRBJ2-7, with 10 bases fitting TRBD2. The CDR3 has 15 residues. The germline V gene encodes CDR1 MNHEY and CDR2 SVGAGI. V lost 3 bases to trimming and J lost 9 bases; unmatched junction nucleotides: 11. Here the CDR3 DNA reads TGTGCCAGCAGTTATCGGTCTAGCGGGAGATTCCCGCAGTACTTC. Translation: CASSYRSSGRFPQYF.

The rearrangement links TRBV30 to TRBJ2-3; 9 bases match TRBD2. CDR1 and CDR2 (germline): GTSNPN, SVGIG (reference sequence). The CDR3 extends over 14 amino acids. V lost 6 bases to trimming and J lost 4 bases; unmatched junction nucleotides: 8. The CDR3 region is CACQTQRGADTQYF. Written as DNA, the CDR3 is TGTGCCTGTCAAACGCAGCGGGGGGCAGATACGCAGTATTTT.

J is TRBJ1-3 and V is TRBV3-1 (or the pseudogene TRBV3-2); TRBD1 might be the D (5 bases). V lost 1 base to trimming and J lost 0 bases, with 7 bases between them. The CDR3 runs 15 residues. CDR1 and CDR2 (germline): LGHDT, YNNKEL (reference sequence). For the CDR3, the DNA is TGTGCCAGCAGCCAAGGACAGATCTCTGGAAACACCATATATTTT. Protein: CASSQGQISGNTIYF.

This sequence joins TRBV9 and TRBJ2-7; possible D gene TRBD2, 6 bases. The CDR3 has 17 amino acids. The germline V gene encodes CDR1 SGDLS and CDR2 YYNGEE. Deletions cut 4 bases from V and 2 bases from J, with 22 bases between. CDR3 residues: CASSPRGLTNNPYEQYF. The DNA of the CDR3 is TGTGCCAGCAGCCCGCGGGGCCTTACCAATAATCCCTACGAGCAGTACTTC.

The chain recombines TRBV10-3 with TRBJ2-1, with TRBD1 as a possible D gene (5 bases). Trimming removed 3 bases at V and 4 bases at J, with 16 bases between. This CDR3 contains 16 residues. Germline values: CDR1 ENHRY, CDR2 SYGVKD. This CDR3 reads CAISETRAGSYNEQFF. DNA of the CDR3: TGTGCCATCAGTGAAACTCGGGCAGGGTCGTACAATGAGCAGTTCTTC.

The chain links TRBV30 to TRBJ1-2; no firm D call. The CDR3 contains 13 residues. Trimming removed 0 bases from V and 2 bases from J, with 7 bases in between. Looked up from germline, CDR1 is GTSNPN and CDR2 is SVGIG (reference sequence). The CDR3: CAWSVQRNYGYTF. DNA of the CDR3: TGTGCCTGGAGTGTCCAGAGGAACTATGGCTACACCTTC. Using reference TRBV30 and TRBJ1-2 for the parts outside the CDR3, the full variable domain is SQTIHQWPATLVQPVGSPLSLECTVEGTSNPNLYWYRQAAGRGLQLLFYSVGIGQISSEVPQNLSASRPQDRQFILSSKKLLLSDSGFYLCAWSVQRNYGYTFGSGTRLTVV.

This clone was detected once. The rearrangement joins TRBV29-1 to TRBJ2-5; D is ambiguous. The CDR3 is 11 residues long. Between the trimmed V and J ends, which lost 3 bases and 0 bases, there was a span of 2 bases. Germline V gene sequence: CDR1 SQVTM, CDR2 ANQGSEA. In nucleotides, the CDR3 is TGCAGCGTTGAGGACCAAGAGACCCAGTACTTC. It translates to CSVEDQETQYF.

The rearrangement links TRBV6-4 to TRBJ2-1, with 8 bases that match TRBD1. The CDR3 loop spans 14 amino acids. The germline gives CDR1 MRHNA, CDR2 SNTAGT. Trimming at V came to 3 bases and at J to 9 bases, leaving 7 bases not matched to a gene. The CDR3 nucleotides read TGTGCCAGCAGTGAATTCAGGGGGCGGGCTGAGCAGTTCTTC. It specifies CASSEFRGRAEQFF.

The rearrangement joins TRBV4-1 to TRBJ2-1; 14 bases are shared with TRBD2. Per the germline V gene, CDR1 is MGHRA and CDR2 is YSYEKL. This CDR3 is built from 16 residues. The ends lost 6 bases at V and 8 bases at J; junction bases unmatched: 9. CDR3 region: CASRRLAGGPVDEQFF. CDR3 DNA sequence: TGCGCCAGCAGGCGACTAGCGGGGGGGCCTGTGGATGAGCAGTTCTTC.

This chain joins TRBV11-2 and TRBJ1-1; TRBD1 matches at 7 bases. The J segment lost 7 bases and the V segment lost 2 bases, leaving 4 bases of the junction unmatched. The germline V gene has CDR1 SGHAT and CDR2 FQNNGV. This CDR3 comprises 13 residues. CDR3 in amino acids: CASSLSGGIEAFF. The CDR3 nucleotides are TGTGCCAGCAGCTTATCAGGGGGAATTGAAGCTTTCTTT.

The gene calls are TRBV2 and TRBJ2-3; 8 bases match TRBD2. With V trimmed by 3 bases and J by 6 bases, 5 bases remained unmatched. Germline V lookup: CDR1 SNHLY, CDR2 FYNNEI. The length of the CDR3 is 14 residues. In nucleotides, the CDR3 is TGTGCCAGCAGTGATCGCGGGGGGAGGGATACGCAGTATTTT. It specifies CASSDRGGRDTQYF.

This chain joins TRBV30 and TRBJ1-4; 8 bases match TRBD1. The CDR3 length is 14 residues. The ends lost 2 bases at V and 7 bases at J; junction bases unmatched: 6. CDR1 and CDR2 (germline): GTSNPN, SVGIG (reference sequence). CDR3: CAWSIAGGGEKLFF. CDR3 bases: TGTGCCTGGAGTATCGCAGGGGGCGGTGAAAAACTGTTTTTT.

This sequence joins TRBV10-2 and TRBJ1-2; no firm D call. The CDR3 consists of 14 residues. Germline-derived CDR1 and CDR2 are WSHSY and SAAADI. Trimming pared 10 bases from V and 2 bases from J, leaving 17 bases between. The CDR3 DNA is TGCGCCACCTTTGGGAGAGTGATCAACTATGGCTACACCTTC. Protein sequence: CATFGRVINYGYTF.